This T cell receptor beta chain was sequenced in a study of radiation and T cells in renal cell carcinoma. Study results and caveats: From baseline, blood top tumor clonotypes peaked at 2 weeks post-radiation.

Regarding this clone: What it binds is not known.

As for time point: baseline pretreatment blood. Treatment in this sample: 15 Gy SBRT to primary tumor, nephrectomy 4 weeks later. This renal cell carcinoma was of the clear cell type. V dropped 3 bases and J dropped 1 base, with 9 bases sitting between them. The V gene's germline CDR1 is MGHDK and CDR2 SYGVNS. This CDR3 contains 14 residues. The protocol was immunoSEQ multiplex PCR, while the TCRdb copy is restricted to in-frame clones and leaves out a portion. The repertoire has about 150,000 clones, about nine tenths of them found once; the top ten carry 4.1%. The chain joins TRBV25-1 to TRBJ1-1; TRBD1 is a possible D gene (6 bases). The source material was blood, sampled from a patient whose treatment included radiotherapy and nephrectomy. This clonotype was sampled from a woman aged 70-85 years with renal cell carcinoma. In nucleotides, the CDR3 is TGTGCCAGCAGTGAGTTGGACAGGAACACTGAAGCTTTCTTT. This encodes CASSELDRNTEAFF.